What follows are 3 T cell receptor beta chains derived from one specimen sequenced in a study of Ad26.COV2.S vaccination and SARS-CoV-2 variants. Assay: immunoSEQ multiplex PCR; the TCRdb copy retains only in-frame clones and omits some. Here the sample spans about 350,000 clones, under 95% being singletons. The sequences come from peripheral blood, collected after recovery from COVID-19. The source is a human donor who had recovered from COVID-19.

This chain uses TRBV28 with TRBJ2-7, with D unclear. The CDR3 is 11 amino acids. V lost 4 bases, J lost 0 bases, and 1 base lay in between. CDR1 and CDR2 (germline): MDHEN, SYDVKM. The DNA for the CDR3 is TGTGCCAGCAGTTCCTCCTACGAGCAGTACTTC. It yields the protein CASSSSYEQYF.

This clone showed up just a few times. The chain uses TRBV6-5 and TRBJ1-5; possibly TRBD1 for D (6 bases). The CDR3 runs to 15 residues. Per the germline V gene, CDR1 is MNHEY and CDR2 is SVGAGI. V was cut by 6 bases and J by 3 bases, with 15 bases left in between. The CDR3 is CASRSTGSYNQPQHF. The CDR3 nucleotides read TGTGCCAGCAGGTCGACAGGTTCGTACAATCAGCCCCAGCATTTT.

The chain has TRBV29-1 and TRBJ2-3; D remains ambiguous. Per the germline V gene, CDR1 is SQVTM and CDR2 is ANQGSEA. The CDR3 contains 14 residues. The V gene lost 5 bases and the J gene lost 1 base, with 13 bases spanning the gap. CDR3 bases: TGCAGCGTTTCTGGTACGTCGGGCACAGATACGCAGTATTTT. It specifies CSVSGTSGTDTQYF.